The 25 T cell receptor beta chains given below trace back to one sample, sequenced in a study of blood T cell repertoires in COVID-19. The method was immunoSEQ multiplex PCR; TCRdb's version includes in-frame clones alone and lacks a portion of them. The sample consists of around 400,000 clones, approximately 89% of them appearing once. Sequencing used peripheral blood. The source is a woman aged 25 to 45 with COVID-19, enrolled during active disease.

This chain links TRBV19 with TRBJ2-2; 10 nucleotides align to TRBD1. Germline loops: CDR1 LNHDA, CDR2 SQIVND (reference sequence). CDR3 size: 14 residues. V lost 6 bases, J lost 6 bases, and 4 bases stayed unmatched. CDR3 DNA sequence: TGTGCCAGTAGAGGGACAGGGGTGGCCGGGGAGCTGTTTTTT. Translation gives CASRGTGVAGELFF.

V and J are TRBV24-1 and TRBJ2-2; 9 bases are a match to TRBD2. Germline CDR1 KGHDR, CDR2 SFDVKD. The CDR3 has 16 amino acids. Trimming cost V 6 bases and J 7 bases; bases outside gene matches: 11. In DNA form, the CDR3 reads TGTGCCACCAGTTTGGCGGGAGGGCCCGCGAACGGGGAGCTGTTTTTT. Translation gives CATSLAGGPANGELFF.

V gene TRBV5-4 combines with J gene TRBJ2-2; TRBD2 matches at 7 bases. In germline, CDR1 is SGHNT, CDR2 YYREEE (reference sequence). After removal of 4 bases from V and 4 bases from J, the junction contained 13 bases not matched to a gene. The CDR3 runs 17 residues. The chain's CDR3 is CASSLLGGSIITGELFF. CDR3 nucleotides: TGTGCCAGCAGCCTGCTAGGCGGGAGTATTATCACCGGGGAGCTGTTTTTT.

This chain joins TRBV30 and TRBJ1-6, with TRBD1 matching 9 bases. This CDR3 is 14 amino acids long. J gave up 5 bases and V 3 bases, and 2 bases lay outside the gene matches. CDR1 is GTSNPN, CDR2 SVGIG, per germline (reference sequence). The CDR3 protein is CAWSGTGHNSPLHF. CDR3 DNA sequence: TGTGCCTGGAGCGGGACAGGGCATAATTCACCCCTCCACTTT.

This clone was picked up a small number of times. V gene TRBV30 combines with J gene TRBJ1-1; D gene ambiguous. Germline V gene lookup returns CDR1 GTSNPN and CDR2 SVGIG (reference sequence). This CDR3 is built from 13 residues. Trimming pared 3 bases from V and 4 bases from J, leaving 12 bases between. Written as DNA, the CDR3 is TGTGCCTGGAGCCCTATTGGTTCCACTGAAGCTTTCTTT. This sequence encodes CAWSPIGSTEAFF.

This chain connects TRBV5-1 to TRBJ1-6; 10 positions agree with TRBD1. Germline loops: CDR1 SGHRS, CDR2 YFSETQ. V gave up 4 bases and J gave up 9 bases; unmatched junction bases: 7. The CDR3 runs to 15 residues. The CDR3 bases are TGCGCCAGCAGCGACGGGACAGGGGACGTTTCACCCCTCCACTTT. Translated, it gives CASSDGTGDVSPLHF.

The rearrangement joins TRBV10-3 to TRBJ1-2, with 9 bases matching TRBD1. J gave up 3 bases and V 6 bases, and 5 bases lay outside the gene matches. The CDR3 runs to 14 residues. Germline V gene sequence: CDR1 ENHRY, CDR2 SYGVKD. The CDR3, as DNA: TGTGCCATCAGCCCGGGACAGGGAGACTATGGCTACACCTTC. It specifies CAISPGQGDYGYTF.

In nucleotides, the CDR3 is TGTGCCAGCAGCGGAGGACAGCCCTACGAGCAGTACTTC. It yields the protein CASSGGQPYEQYF. The chain carries TRBV5-8 and TRBJ2-7; D is possibly TRBD1 (6 bases). The CDR3 length is 13 residues. The germline gives CDR1 SGHTS, CDR2 YDEGEE. V dropped 4 bases and J dropped 2 bases, with 10 bases sitting between them.

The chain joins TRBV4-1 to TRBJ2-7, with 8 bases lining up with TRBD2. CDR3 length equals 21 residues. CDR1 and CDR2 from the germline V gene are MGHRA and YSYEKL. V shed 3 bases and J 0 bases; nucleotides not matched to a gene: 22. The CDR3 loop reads CASSQYGRHGIKRGSSYEQYF. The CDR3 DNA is TGCGCCAGCAGCCAGTATGGGAGACACGGAATAAAGCGGGGGAGCTCCTACGAGCAGTACTTC.

The CDR3 nucleotides are TGTGCCAGTAGTCCCGGGACTAGCGGGAGTTTCTCCTACGAGCAGTACTTC. Protein product: CASSPGTSGSFSYEQYF. The gene calls are TRBV19 and TRBJ2-7; 14 nucleotides agree with TRBD2. V gave up 5 bases and J gave up 0 bases; unmatched junction bases: 6. There are 17 residues in the CDR3. In germline, CDR1 is LNHDA, CDR2 SQIVND (reference sequence).

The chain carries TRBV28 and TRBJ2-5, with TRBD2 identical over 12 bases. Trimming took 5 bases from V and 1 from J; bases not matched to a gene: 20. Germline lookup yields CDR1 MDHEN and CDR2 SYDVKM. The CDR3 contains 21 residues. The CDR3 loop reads CASSPSRLAGALFGAQETQYF. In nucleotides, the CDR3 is TGTGCCAGCAGTCCTTCACGACTAGCGGGAGCCCTTTTTGGGGCCCAAGAGACCCAGTACTTC.

The CDR3 spells CASSLVSGGIQSPLHF. Here the CDR3 DNA reads TGTGCCAGCAGCTTGGTTTCAGGGGGCATTCAGTCACCCCTCCACTTT. This chain uses TRBV5-5 with TRBJ1-6; 8 nucleotides agree with TRBD1. The CDR3 contains 16 residues. V dropped 0 bases and J dropped 10; count of bases not matched to a gene: 9. CDR1 is SGHKS, CDR2 YYEKEE, per germline (reference sequence). The full variable domain, its missing parts supplied by reference TRBV5-5 and TRBJ1-6, is DAGVTQSPTHLIKTRGQQVTLRCSPISGHKSVSWYQQVLGQGPQFIFQYYEKEERGRGNFPDRFSARQFPNYSSELNVNALLLGDSALYLCASSLVSGGIQSPLHFGNGTRLTVT.

The CDR3 DNA reads as TGTGCCAGCAGTGAAGGCGGGGGGGAGACCCAGTACTTC. Residues: CASSEGGGETQYF. The chain links TRBV2 to TRBJ2-5, with 8 bases fitting TRBD2. This CDR3 contains 13 residues. Trimming cost V 1 base and J 5 bases; bases outside gene matches: 0. The V gene's germline CDR1 is SNHLY and CDR2 FYNNEI.

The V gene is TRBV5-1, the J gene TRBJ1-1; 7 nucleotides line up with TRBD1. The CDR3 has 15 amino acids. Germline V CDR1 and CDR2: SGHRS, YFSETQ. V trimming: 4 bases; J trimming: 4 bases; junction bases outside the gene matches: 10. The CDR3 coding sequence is TGCGCCAGCAGCCTGAACAGGGGTTCGAGCACTGAAGCTTTCTTT. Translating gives CASSLNRGSSTEAFF.

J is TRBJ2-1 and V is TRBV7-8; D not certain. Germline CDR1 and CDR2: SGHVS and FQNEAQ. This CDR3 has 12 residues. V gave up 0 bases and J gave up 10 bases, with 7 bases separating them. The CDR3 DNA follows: TGTGCCAGCAGCTTAGCTGCGGCCGAGCAGTTCTTC. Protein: CASSLAAAEQFF.

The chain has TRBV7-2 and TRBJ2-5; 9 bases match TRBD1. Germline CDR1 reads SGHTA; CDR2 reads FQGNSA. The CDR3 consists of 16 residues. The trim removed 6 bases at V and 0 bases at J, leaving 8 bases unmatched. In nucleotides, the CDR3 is TGTGCCAGCAGGCGCCGGGGACAGGGATACCAAGAGACCCAGTACTTC. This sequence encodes CASRRRGQGYQETQYF.

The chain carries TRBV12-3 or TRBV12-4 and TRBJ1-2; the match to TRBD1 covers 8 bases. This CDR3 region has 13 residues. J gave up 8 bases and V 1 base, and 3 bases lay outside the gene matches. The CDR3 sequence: CASSLVQGAGYTF. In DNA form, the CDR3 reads TGTGCCAGCAGTTTAGTGCAGGGGGCAGGCTACACCTTC.

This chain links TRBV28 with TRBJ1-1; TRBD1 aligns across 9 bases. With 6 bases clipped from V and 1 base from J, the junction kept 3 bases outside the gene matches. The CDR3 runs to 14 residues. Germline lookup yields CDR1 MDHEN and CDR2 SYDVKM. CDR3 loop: CASSEDRGNTEAFF. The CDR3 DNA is TGTGCCAGCAGCGAGGACAGGGGGAACACTGAAGCTTTCTTT.

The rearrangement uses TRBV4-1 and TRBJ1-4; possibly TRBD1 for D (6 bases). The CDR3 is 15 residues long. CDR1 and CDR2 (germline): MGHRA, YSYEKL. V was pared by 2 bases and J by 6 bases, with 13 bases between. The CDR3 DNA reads TGCGCCAGCAGCCAACAGGGGTACTCGGATGAAAAACTGTTTTTT. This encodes CASSQQGYSDEKLFF.

CDR3: CASSLEAGMGAFF. CDR3 bases: TGTGCCAGCAGCTTGGAGGCGGGGATGGGAGCTTTCTTT. This chain connects TRBV5-4 to TRBJ1-1; D gene uncertain. Trimming left V 0 bases short and J 10 bases short, with 13 bases between. Per germline, CDR1 SGHNT and CDR2 YYREEE (reference sequence). The CDR3 has 13 residues. The entire variable domain, with the rest obtained from reference TRBV5-4 and TRBJ1-1, is as follows: ETGVTQSPTHLIKTRGQQVTLRCSSQSGHNTVSWYQQALGQGPQFIFQYYREEENGRGNFPPRFSGLQFPNYSSELNVNALELDDSALYLCASSLEAGMGAFFGQGTRLTVV.

The CDR3 DNA reads TGTGCCAGCAGCTTAGGACAGGACGGGACCCAGTACTTC. Protein sequence: CASSLGQDGTQYF. The V gene is TRBV11-2, the J gene TRBJ2-5; maybe TRBD1 (6 bases). The CDR3 loop spans 13 amino acids. Germline values: CDR1 SGHAT, CDR2 FQNNGV. With 1 base removed from V and 7 bases from J, the gap between germline ends came to 10 bases. Full variable domain (missing parts from reference TRBV11-2 and TRBJ2-5): EAGVAQSPRYKIIEKRQSVAFWCNPISGHATLYWYQQILGQGPKLLIQFQNNGVVDDSQLPKDRFSAERLKGVDSTLKIQPAKLEDSAVYLCASSLGQDGTQYFGPGTRLLVL.

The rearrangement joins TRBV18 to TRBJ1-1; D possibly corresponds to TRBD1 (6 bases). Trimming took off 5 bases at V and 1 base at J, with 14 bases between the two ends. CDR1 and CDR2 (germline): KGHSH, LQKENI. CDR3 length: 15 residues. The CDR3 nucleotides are TGTGCCAGCTCAGCGACGCAGGGGCCGAACACTGAAGCTTTCTTT. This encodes CASSATQGPNTEAFF.

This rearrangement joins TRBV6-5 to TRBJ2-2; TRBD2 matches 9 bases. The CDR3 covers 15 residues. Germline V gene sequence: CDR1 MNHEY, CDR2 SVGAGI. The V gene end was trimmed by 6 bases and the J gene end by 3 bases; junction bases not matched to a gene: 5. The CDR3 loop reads CASRVAGVDTGELFF. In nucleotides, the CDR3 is TGTGCCAGCAGGGTAGCGGGAGTAGACACCGGGGAGCTGTTTTTT.

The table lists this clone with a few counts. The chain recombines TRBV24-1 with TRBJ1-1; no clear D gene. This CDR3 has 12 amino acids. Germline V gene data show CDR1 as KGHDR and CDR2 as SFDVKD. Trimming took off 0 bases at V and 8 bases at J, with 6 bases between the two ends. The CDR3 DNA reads TGTGCCACCAGTGATTTGAACGGGGAAGCTTTCTTT. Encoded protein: CATSDLNGEAFF.

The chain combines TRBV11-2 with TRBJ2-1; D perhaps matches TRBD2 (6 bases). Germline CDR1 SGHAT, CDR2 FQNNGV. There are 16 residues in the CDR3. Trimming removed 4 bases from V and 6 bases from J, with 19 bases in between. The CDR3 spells CASSSASPEEGNEQFF. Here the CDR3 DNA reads TGTGCCAGCAGCTCCGCTTCCCCCGAGGAGGGCAATGAGCAGTTCTTC.